This TCR beta chain was identified during a study of cytomegalovirus exposure and HLA in healthy donors. Study-wide results and limits: Prior analysis indicated that the majority of TCR beta V segments exhibited productivity approximately 87% or approximately 30% of the time.

A multiplex PCR was run with 60 Vbeta primers and 13 Jbeta primers. Repertoires were generated with immunoSEQ multiplex PCR, while TCRdb's copy carries only in-frame clones and drops some. The sample shows tens of thousands of clones, roughly two thirds of them seen only once. The count of this clone is one. No antigen is known for it. This clonotype was obtained from a man aged 35-49 years in good health and CMV-seropositive. The sample comprised PBMCs.

Here the CDR3 reads CATSRDVRDYGYTF. The DNA for the CDR3 is TGTGCCACCAGCAGAGATGTTCGTGACTATGGCTACACCTTC. The V and J genes are TRBV15 and TRBJ1-2; D remains ambiguous. V lost 0 bases and J lost 3, with 8 bases in between. This CDR3 has 14 residues. Germline-derived CDR1 and CDR2 are LNHNV and YYDKDF (reference sequence). Looking up the rest from reference TRBV15 and TRBJ1-2 gives the full variable domain: DAMVIQNPRYQVTQFGKPVTLSCSQTLNHNVMYWYQQKSSQAPKLLFHYYDKDFNNEADTPDNFQSRRPNTSFCFLDIRSPGLGDTAMYLCATSRDVRDYGYTFGSGTRLTVV.